This TCR beta chain originates from a study of cytomegalovirus exposure and HLA in healthy donors. Study-level background: From HLA-typed donors, an early data release held about 92 million unique TCRs.

As to this clone: What it recognizes is unknown.

Per the germline V gene, CDR1 is SGHNT and CDR2 is YYREEE (reference sequence). The CDR3 runs to 15 residues. Regarding the study as a whole: It was reportedly the case that the classifier diagnosed cytomegalovirus status with high specificity and sensitivity. It has been reported that TCR beta sequences accurately predicted the HLA-A and HLA-B alleles of most subjects. In vitro confirmation showed three CMV-associated chains to be CMV antigen specific.

PCR employed 60 Vbeta and 13 Jbeta primers. This table comes from immunoSEQ multiplex PCR, and its TCRdb copy is limited to in-frame clones, with some not included. In the table there are about 130,000 clones, 79% of which are singletons. The sample taken for sequencing was PBMCs. The sequence came from a man aged 18 to 30 in good health and CMV-seronegative. The V and J genes are TRBV5-4 and TRBJ2-5; 8 nucleotides align to TRBD2. The last part of the DNA fits TRBJ2-7 better; the J call may be wrong. The CDR3 bases are TGTGCCAGCAGCTTCAAAGCGGGAGAGTCCTACGAGCAGTACTTC. Translated, it gives CASSFKAGESYEQYF.